This T cell receptor (beta chain) was recorded in a study of T-cell reconstitution after alpha-beta-depleted transplantation in children. Study-level results: About two months after transplant, alpha-beta T cells reportedly came from several hundred expanded graft clones. When one year had passed after transplant, most T-cell counts and diversity came from newly produced T cells. Surviving thymic progenitors and recipient T cells were the source of high TCRbeta diversity at day 60 in some patients.

The CDR3 covers 13 residues. V was cut by 0 bases and J by 9 bases, with 10 bases left in between. From germline, CDR1 is LGHNA and CDR2 YSLEER. Unique molecular identifiers were used to barcode this TCRbeta library. In TCRdb, the PCR reads were re-called with MiXCR into one record per CDR3 protein. The sample contains around 370,000 distinct CDR3 sequences, about 16% of which appear only once. This clonotype came up a few times. Its antigen is undetermined. The sequence came from a male patient between 2 and 9 years old who had a stem cell transplant for acute lymphoblastic leukemia, so the T cells may come from the graft donor. This rearrangement joins TRBV4-3 to TRBJ2-3, with a possible D match to TRBD1 (5 bases). The sample here was PBMCs, mostly from graft donor cells, taken 360 days after TCRalphabeta/CD19-depleted stem cell transplant. The CDR3 spells CASSQDRQLTQYF. Here the CDR3 DNA reads TGCGCCAGCAGCCAAGATCGACAGTTGACGCAGTATTTT.